The 30 T cell receptor beta chains below come from one sample, sequenced in a study of blood T cell repertoires in COVID-19. Repertoires were generated with immunoSEQ multiplex PCR, while TCRdb's copy carries only in-frame clones and drops some. The table has around 300,000 clones, around 81% seen once; the top ten hold 4.1%. Input material: peripheral blood. These receptors were obtained from a woman aged 45 to 65 with active or convalescent COVID-19.

About this clone itself: This sample also contains other DNA sequences that code for the same CDR3. In DNA form, the CDR3 reads TGTGCCAGCAGCCGGGGATCCTCGAACACCGGGGAGCTGTTTTTT. Translating gives CASSRGSSNTGELFF. The V call is TRBV7-9, the J call TRBJ2-2; TRBD2 might be the D (5 bases). This CDR3 is 15 amino acids long. Trimming pared 5 bases from V and 0 bases from J, leaving 10 bases between. Germline V gene lookup returns CDR1 SEHNR and CDR2 FQNEAQ (reference sequence).

The genes are TRBV27 and TRBJ1-2; possible D gene TRBD1, 6 bases. Trimming removed 0 bases at V and 7 bases at J, with 9 bases between. The CDR3 loop spans 13 amino acids. Germline loops: CDR1 MNHEY, CDR2 SMNVEV (reference sequence). CDR3: CASSLSHRAGYTF. The CDR3 nucleotides read TGTGCCAGCAGTTTATCGCACAGGGCTGGCTACACCTTC.

This clone was seen ten or more times. V is TRBV5-6 and J is TRBJ2-7, with 9 bases that match TRBD1. Trimming at V came to 3 bases and at J to 2 bases, leaving 9 bases not matched to a gene. The length of the CDR3 is 16 residues. The germline CDR1 and CDR2 sequences are SGHDT and YYEEEE. CDR3 bases: TGTGCCAGCAGCTCAAAAACGACAGGGGGTGCCTACGAGCAGTACTTC. Protein product: CASSSKTTGGAYEQYF.

The chain has TRBV5-1 and TRBJ2-1; maybe TRBD2 (6 bases). The CDR3 runs to 17 residues. V shed 0 bases and J shed 7 bases, with 20 bases lying between them. Germline values: CDR1 SGHRS, CDR2 YFSETQ. CDR3 bases: TGCGCCAGCAGCTTGGGGCTAGCCGGGAGAGTGTGGAATGAGCAGTTCTTC. This encodes CASSLGLAGRVWNEQFF.

The chain links TRBV21-1 to TRBJ1-3; the D call in the table, TRBD1, was not verified against the DNA. TRBV21-1 is a recognized pseudogene. The CDR3 consists of 17 residues. The CDR3 is CASRRLRDRGLINTIYF. The CDR3 region has the DNA TGTGCCAGCAGACGTTTACGGGACAGGGGGCTAATAAACACCATATATTTT.

V and J are TRBV28 and TRBJ1-4; 8 nucleotides match TRBD1. Losses at the gene ends were 5 bases for V and 7 bases for J; bases not matched to a gene: 6. There are 14 residues in the CDR3. Germline V gene sequence: CDR1 MDHEN, CDR2 SYDVKM. In nucleotides, the CDR3 is TGTGCCAGCAGTAGCAGGGGGCGCTTTGAAAAACTGTTTTTT. Residues: CASSSRGRFEKLFF.

The chain links TRBV20-1 to TRBJ1-5; no reliable D call. This CDR3 has 15 amino acids. V was clipped by 3 bases and J by 0 bases, with 12 bases between them. The germline CDR1 and CDR2 sequences are DFQATT and SNEGSKA (reference sequence). CDR3 sequence: CSASSLTNSNQPQHF. CDR3 DNA sequence: TGCAGTGCTAGTTCGCTTACTAATAGCAATCAGCCCCAGCATTTT.

The CDR3 bases are TGTGCCAGTAGCGACAGGGCAGAGGGGACCCAGTACTTC. As protein: CASSDRAEGTQYF. This chain links TRBV19 with TRBJ2-5; 7 nucleotides align to TRBD1. V dropped 6 bases and J dropped 7; count of bases not matched to a gene: 8. Germline CDR1 LNHDA, CDR2 SQIVND (reference sequence). This CDR3 spans 13 amino acids.

The chain combines TRBV6-6 with TRBJ2-7; TRBD2 aligns across 13 bases. This CDR3 region has 14 residues. Germline values: CDR1 MNHNY, CDR2 SVGAGI (reference sequence). V shed 6 bases, J shed 5 bases, and the junction held 4 bases outside the gene matches. This CDR3 reads CASSLGLAGHEQYF. CDR3 in DNA: TGTGCCAGCAGCCTGGGACTAGCGGGACACGAGCAGTACTTC.

A single count supports this clone. The chain is built from TRBV28 and TRBJ1-3, with 7 positions matching TRBD1. This CDR3 is 14 amino acids long. Per germline, CDR1 MDHEN and CDR2 SYDVKM. Unmatched junction bases numbered 8, after V lost 3 bases and J lost 9 bases. The CDR3 here is CASSLEPQGITIYF. CDR3 in DNA: TGTGCCAGCAGTTTGGAACCACAGGGGATCACCATATATTTT.

In its sample, this clone was seen a few times. The chain employs TRBV1 and TRBJ1-2; the table's D call TRBD1 went unverified against the DNA. TRBV1 represents a pseudogene. This CDR3 spans 12 amino acids. The CDR3 DNA reads TGCACCAGCAACCGGGACAGGGGAGGCTACACCTTC. This gives the protein CTSNRDRGGYTF.

The rearrangement links TRBV3-1 (or the pseudogene TRBV3-2) to TRBJ2-1, with TRBD2 identical over 16 bases. CDR3 size: 18 residues. The ends lost 6 bases at V and 2 bases at J; junction bases unmatched: 7. The germline CDR1 and CDR2 sequences are LGHDT and YNNKEL (reference sequence). The CDR3 spells CASSNAGTSGRAYNEQFF. CDR3 coding DNA: TGTGCCAGCAGTAACGCCGGGACTAGCGGGAGGGCCTACAATGAGCAGTTCTTC.

The gene calls are TRBV15 and TRBJ2-4; D is uncertain. CDR3 size: 15 residues. V was cut by 0 bases and J by 3 bases, with 9 bases left in between. Germline V CDR1 and CDR2: LNHNV, YYDKDF (reference sequence). The CDR3, as DNA: TGTGCCACCAGCAGAGACTCTATTGGCAAAAACATTCAGTACTTC. Protein product: CATSRDSIGKNIQYF. Filled out from reference TRBV15 and TRBJ2-4, the complete variable domain reads DAMVIQNPRYQVTQFGKPVTLSCSQTLNHNVMYWYQQKSSQAPKLLFHYYDKDFNNEADTPDNFQSRRPNTSFCFLDIRSPGLGDTAMYLCATSRDSIGKNIQYFGAGTRLSVL.

V gene TRBV23-1 combines with J gene TRBJ1-5; D is possibly TRBD1 (6 bases). TRBV23-1 has ORF status, its function being uncertain. The CDR3 totals 17 residues. The V gene lost 10 bases and the J gene lost 3 bases, with 25 bases spanning the gap. This CDR3 reads CATTLGKGDPYNQPQHF. CDR3 bases: TGCGCCACCACCCTTGGGAAGGGGGACCCCTACAATCAGCCCCAGCATTTT.

This clone was seen once. V gene TRBV11-2 combines with J gene TRBJ2-1; D is unresolved. Trimming left V 1 base short and J 0 bases short, with 7 bases between. The CDR3 covers 15 residues. Germline V gene data show CDR1 as SGHAT and CDR2 as FQNNGV. CDR3 in DNA: TGTGCCAGCAGCTTAGCGGTTCTCTCCTACAATGAGCAGTTCTTC. It codes for CASSLAVLSYNEQFF.

V and J are TRBV5-1 and TRBJ2-7; D may be TRBD2 (7 bases). Between the trimmed V and J ends, which lost 7 bases and 5 bases, there was a span of 19 bases. Germline V gene sequence: CDR1 SGHRS, CDR2 YFSETQ. The CDR3 contains 14 residues. CDR3 DNA: TGCGCCAGCTCCCTTAGTGGGGGGGGCCACGAGCAGTACTTC. This codes for CASSLSGGGHEQYF.

The chain carries TRBV18 and TRBJ2-7, with TRBD1 identical over 8 bases. This CDR3 spans 15 amino acids. V shed 3 bases and J 0 bases; nucleotides not matched to a gene: 4. CDR1 is KGHSH, CDR2 LQKENI, per germline. In DNA form, the CDR3 reads TGTGCCAGCTCACCGCGGGACAGGAGCTCCTACGAGCAGTACTTC. This encodes CASSPRDRSSYEQYF.

The gene calls are TRBV15 and TRBJ2-3, with 7 nucleotides matching TRBD2. After removal of 8 bases from V and 2 bases from J, the junction contained 7 bases not matched to a gene. From germline, CDR1 is LNHNV and CDR2 YYDKDF (reference sequence). CDR3 size: 14 residues. CDR3: CATQRDLNTDTQYF. CDR3 DNA: TGTGCCACCCAGCGGGATTTGAACACAGATACGCAGTATTTT.

The CDR3 region is CASSYGLSGRNLQGEQYF. DNA for the CDR3: TGTGCCAGCAGTTACGGACTCTCGGGCAGAAACCTCCAAGGCGAGCAGTACTTC. V and J are TRBV6-2 or TRBV6-3 and TRBJ2-7; weak D call: TRBD2 (5 bases). V was cut by 2 bases and J by 6 bases, with 26 bases left in between. The CDR3 has 18 amino acids. Germline values: CDR1 MNHEY, CDR2 SVGEGT.

The CDR3 DNA reads TGTGCCAGTAGTATTCAGGCCCGACAGCCCCAGCATTTT. As protein: CASSIQARQPQHF. This chain uses TRBV19 with TRBJ1-5; D unclear. V lost 3 bases, J lost 7 bases, and 10 bases lay in between. This CDR3 has 13 amino acids. Germline lookup yields CDR1 LNHDA and CDR2 SQIVND (reference sequence).

The chain combines TRBV7-8 with TRBJ1-2; 11 bases match TRBD1. V lost 4 bases, J lost 8 bases, and 24 bases stayed unmatched. This CDR3 comprises 20 residues. Germline loops: CDR1 SGHVS, CDR2 FQNEAQ. The CDR3 here is CASSSNFRDRGAHSPIGYTF. The CDR3 DNA is TGTGCCAGCAGCTCGAACTTTAGGGACAGGGGGGCGCATTCGCCTATCGGCTACACCTTC.

The V and J genes are TRBV19 and TRBJ1-6, with TRBD1 matching 12 bases. Germline assignment: CDR1 LNHDA and CDR2 SQIVND (reference sequence). CDR3 length equals 18 residues. V lost 6 bases, J lost 10 bases, and 16 bases stayed unmatched. The CDR3 loop reads CASRQRGGDRGPRSPLHF. The CDR3 nucleotides are TGTGCCAGTAGACAACGAGGCGGGGACAGGGGGCCTCGATCACCCCTCCACTTT.

The chain is built from TRBV28 and TRBJ1-2; no clear D gene. Germline V gene data show CDR1 as MDHEN and CDR2 as SYDVKM. Trimming left V 4 bases short and J 4 bases short, with 16 bases between. This CDR3 is 15 amino acids long. CDR3 coding DNA: TGTGCCAGCAGTTCGTCTGGCAGGAGGGTCTATGGCTACACCTTC. This encodes CASSSSGRRVYGYTF.

This clone was counted a single time. The sample contains more than one DNA sequence encoding this CDR3. The chain carries TRBV30 and TRBJ2-7, with TRBD2 matching 11 bases. The CDR3 is 15 amino acids. Germline values: CDR1 GTSNPN, CDR2 SVGIG (reference sequence). Trimming cost V 0 bases and J 6 bases; bases outside gene matches: 7. DNA for the CDR3: TGTGCCTGGAGTGTACCACTAGCGGGAGTAAGCGAGCAGTACTTC. Its translation is CAWSVPLAGVSEQYF.

The chain joins TRBV19 to TRBJ2-1; D perhaps matches TRBD1 (6 bases). Germline V gives CDR1 LNHDA, CDR2 SQIVND (reference sequence). The CDR3 has 13 residues. V was shortened by 4 bases and J by 10 bases, with 14 bases between the two germline ends. CDR3 coding DNA: TGTGCCAGTAGTACTTACAGGGATGGGGAGCAGTTCTTC. Translating gives CASSTYRDGEQFF.

This sequence joins TRBV24-1 and TRBJ2-1, with TRBD1 matching over 7 bases. J was trimmed by 3 bases and V by 4 bases; bases with no gene match: 8. The CDR3 is 16 residues long. The germline V gene has CDR1 KGHDR and CDR2 SFDVKD. The chain's CDR3 is CATSDSTGQSYNEQFF. DNA for the CDR3: TGTGCCACCAGTGACTCCACGGGACAGAGCTACAATGAGCAGTTCTTC.

The CDR3 DNA reads as TGTGCCAGCAGCCCCCAGGGGTTGGCCAATGAGCAGTTCTTC. Translation gives CASSPQGLANEQFF. The J gene is TRBJ2-1, the V gene TRBV5-8; a possible D gene is TRBD1 (6 bases). This CDR3 has 14 residues. Germline lookup yields CDR1 SGHTS and CDR2 YDEGEE. Trimming left V 4 bases short and J 6 bases short, with 14 bases between. Combining the CDR3 with reference TRBV5-8 and TRBJ2-1 gives the whole variable domain EAGVTQSPTHLIKTRGQQATLRCSPISGHTSVYWYQQALGLGLQFLLWYDEGEERNRGNFPPRFSGRQFPNYSSELNVNALELEDSALYLCASSPQGLANEQFFGPGTRLTVL.

The J gene is TRBJ1-1, the V gene TRBV30; a possible D gene is TRBD1 (6 bases). Per the germline V gene, CDR1 is GTSNPN and CDR2 is SVGIG (reference sequence). V was cut by 4 bases and J by 1 base, with 22 bases left in between. The CDR3 runs to 17 residues. CDR3 coding DNA: TGTGCCTGGACCATACCAGGGGTGTCCGACCGGAACACTGAAGCTTTCTTT. The encoded protein is CAWTIPGVSDRNTEAFF.

The chain is built from TRBV5-6 and TRBJ1-2; D gene unclear. Germline values: CDR1 SGHDT, CDR2 YYEEEE. V lost 4 bases and J 4 bases, leaving 14 bases between the germline ends. The CDR3 covers 14 residues. The CDR3: CASSPSLLGYGYTF. The CDR3 DNA sequence: TGTGCCAGCAGCCCATCTCTACTAGGCTATGGCTACACCTTC.

The chain recombines TRBV28 with TRBJ1-1; D gene ambiguous. The CDR3 totals 15 residues. V was clipped by 5 bases and J by 0 bases, with 13 bases between them. CDR1 is MDHEN, CDR2 SYDVKM, per germline. The CDR3 DNA reads as TGTGCCAGCAGTCCCAGACACCCATTGAACACTGAAGCTTTCTTT. Translation: CASSPRHPLNTEAFF.